A selection of T cell receptor beta chains follows, all from one sample in a study of blood T cell repertoires in COVID-19. Libraries were prepared by immunoSEQ multiplex PCR; TCRdb keeps only in-frame clonotypes and omits some of them. The sample lists 250,000 to 350,000 clones, about 89% occurring once. The sample was PBMCs or T cells enriched from blood (not recorded which). The receptor source for this set is a woman between 25 and 40 years old who had recovered from COVID-19. CDR3s include the opening cysteine and the closing phenylalanine or tryptophan.

J	V	length	CDR3
TRBJ2-6	TRBV10-3	15	CAVAGADSGANVLTF
TRBJ2-3	TRBV7-6	15	CASTLGGGTTDTQYF
TRBJ1-1	TRBV2	14	CASRQGRLNTEAFF
TRBJ1-2	TRBV28	12	CASSDRGRGYTF
TRBJ2-3	TRBV10-3	14	CAIQWDRGTDTQYF
TRBJ2-7	TRBV6-6	12	CASSYLYYEQYF
TRBJ2-3	TRBV30	16	CAWKRTWRGGTDTQYF
TRBJ2-5	TRBV7-3	16	CASSAPMGPVGETQYF
TRBJ1-5	TRBV6-5	13	CAAAGSEDQPQHF
TRBJ1-5	TRBV6-5	15	CASRASTGGRQPQHF